A selection of T cell receptor beta chains follows, all from one sample in a study of PD-1 blockade in classical Hodgkin lymphoma. Clones were read by immunoSEQ multiplex PCR, and TCRdb kept only the in-frame ones, dropping some. The sample holds about 97,000 clones; approximately 80% are singletons and the top ten take 9% to 15%. The source material was peripheral blood mononuclear cells (PBMCs), sampled at baseline. These receptors were obtained from a human donor with classical Hodgkin lymphoma. Both conserved end residues are trimmed from each CDR3.

v_gene: TRBV2
j_gene: TRBJ2-5
CDR3aa: ASSNSELETQY

v_gene: TRBV18
j_gene: TRBJ2-3
CDR3aa: ASSPLAGAQDTQY

v_gene: TRBV19
j_gene: TRBJ2-7
CDR3aa: ASSIGTHYEQY

v_gene: TRBV23-1
j_gene: TRBJ1-2
CDR3aa: ASSQKDGNYGYT

v_gene: TRBV6-5
j_gene: TRBJ1-2
CDR3aa: ASKSGNYGYT

v_gene: TRBV7-9
j_gene: TRBJ2-7
CDR3aa: ASSLAKTYEQY

v_gene: TRBV7-7
j_gene: TRBJ2-2
CDR3aa: ASSQFRDTGELF

v_gene: TRBV2
j_gene: TRBJ1-1
CDR3aa: ASNPLGLMNTEAF

v_gene: TRBV10-3
j_gene: TRBJ2-5
CDR3aa: AISSMPQETQY

v_gene: TRBV7-3
j_gene: TRBJ2-2
CDR3aa: ASSLLGTTGELF

v_gene: TRBV7-7
j_gene: TRBJ1-1
CDR3aa: ASSFERGTEAF

v_gene: TRBV5-1
j_gene: TRBJ2-5
CDR3aa: ASTGLAGPQETQY

v_gene: TRBV14
j_gene: TRBJ2-5
CDR3aa: ASSPLGQETQY

v_gene: TRBV5-6
j_gene: TRBJ2-2
CDR3aa: ASSLRDLGRDTGELF

v_gene: TRBV4-1
j_gene: TRBJ2-7
CDR3aa: ASSRSGGSNTGEQY

v_gene: TRBV28
j_gene: TRBJ2-2
CDR3aa: ASRPLAPGELF

v_gene: TRBV6-1
j_gene: TRBJ1-4
CDR3aa: ASSEAGEEKLF

v_gene: TRBV28
j_gene: TRBJ1-4
CDR3aa: ASSRKGVVVEKLF

v_gene: TRBV29-1
j_gene: TRBJ2-7
CDR3aa: SVALSREGQGKVGEQY

v_gene: TRBV6-1
j_gene: TRBJ2-1
CDR3aa: ASSEALGTFPLHEQF

v_gene: TRBV5-8
j_gene: TRBJ2-3
CDR3aa: ASSLGDLPREDTQY

v_gene: TRBV6-1
j_gene: TRBJ2-3
CDR3aa: ASSEEAGVKNTQY